This TCR beta chain was profiled in a study of blood T cell repertoires in COVID-19. At the level of the study: Specimens from acute and convalescent COVID-19 originated in the United States, Italy and Spain. Sources were T cells, B-cell-depleted T cells, or PBMCs; the material itself was cDNA or gDNA.

In germline, CDR1 is MNHNS, CDR2 SASEGT. This CDR3 has 15 residues. V shed 2 bases and J shed 3 bases, with 11 bases lying between them. Authors' data handling: Estimation of nucleated cell counts was performed using reference gene primer amplification. The method was immunoSEQ multiplex PCR; TCRdb's version includes in-frame clones alone and lacks a portion of them. The V and J calls and clone size were taken over from that table, and D and trimming were inferred from the DNA. The sample consists of about 34,000 clones, 85% of them appearing once. This clone was picked up one time. This sequence joins TRBV6-1 and TRBJ2-1; tentatively, D is TRBD1 (7 bases). This TCR came from a human donor with acute or convalescent COVID-19. The donor label of this sample is uncertain. The specimen sequenced was peripheral blood. The chain's CDR3 is CASSERGDSYNEQFF. The CDR3 coding sequence is TGTGCCAGCAGTGAAAGGGGGGACAGCTACAATGAGCAGTTCTTC.